This is a list of T cell receptor beta chains from one sample in a study of cytomegalovirus exposure and HLA in healthy donors. Data came from immunoSEQ multiplex PCR; TCRdb stores just in-frame clones and leaves some out. The sample shows some 180,000 clones, 80% of them seen only once. The sequenced sample consisted of PBMCs. Source of these receptors: a woman in her twenties or thirties in good health and CMV-seronegative. Each CDR3 is given with its conserved first and last residue. The D gene is left open where the match is weak. Rows may omit the clone size; those that give it use once, few, many or a size class.

j_call	v_call	d_call	clone_size	cdr3_nt	cdr3_aa
TRBJ1-2	TRBV9	TRBD1	.	TGTGCCAGCAGCCCACCCGTTGGGACAGGATCTGGTGGCTACACCTTC	CASSPPVGTGSGGYTF
TRBJ1-6	TRBV4-1	.	.	TGCGCCAGCAGCTTTCGGACCGCGGGGTATGGGAATTCACCCCTCCACTTT	CASSFRTAGYGNSPLHF
TRBJ1-2	TRBV19	TRBD1	.	TGTGCCAGTAGTATTTATTATATTGGTACAGGGGGTCCCTCTAACTATGGCTACACCTTC	CASSIYYIGTGGPSNYGYTF
TRBJ2-5	TRBV5-1	TRBD1	.	TGCGCCAGCAGCTTGGCCCCATCGGGACAGGGGGAAGAGACCCAGTACTTC	CASSLAPSGQGEETQYF
TRBJ1-2	TRBV19	.	.	TGTGCCAGTAGTATAGGGGGACTGGATAACTATGGCTACACCTTC	CASSIGGLDNYGYTF
TRBJ2-7	TRBV5-1	.	.	TGCGCCAGCAGCTTGTATGACAATTCCTACGAGCAGTACTTC	CASSLYDNSYEQYF
TRBJ2-5	TRBV4-1	TRBD1	.	TGCGCCAGCAGCCAAGACCGGGACAGGGGGGAGACCCAGTACTTC	CASSQDRDRGETQYF
TRBJ1-5	TRBV15	.	.	TGTGCCACCAGCTCGCCCCCCGTAGGGGTCCCCAAGAAAGATCAGCCCCAGCATTTT	CATSSPPVGVPKKDQPQHF
TRBJ2-3	TRBV7-2	.	once	TGTGCCAGCAGCCCCTCTACAGGGCGCACAGATACGCAGTATTTT	CASSPSTGRTDTQYF
TRBJ1-1	TRBV25-1	.	.	TGTGCCACCTCGCCGAGCCGCAGGGTTAGGAACACTGAAGCTTTCTTT	CATSPSRRVRNTEAFF
TRBJ2-3	TRBV5-8	TRBD1	.	TGTGCCAGCAGCCTAAACTGGGACAGTAGCACAGATACGCAGTATTTT	CASSLNWDSSTDTQYF
TRBJ1-6	TRBV7-3	.	.	TGTGCCAGCAGCTTCGGGAGGCGGGGAAATTCACCCCTCCACTTT	CASSFGRRGNSPLHF
TRBJ1-1	TRBV19	TRBD1	few	TGTGCCAGTAGTAAACAGGGGAAGACTGAAGCTTTCTTT	CASSKQGKTEAFF
TRBJ2-3	TRBV18	.	.	TGTGCCAGCTCACCCCAGGGGGGCTTTCAAGATACGCAGTATTTT	CASSPQGGFQDTQYF
TRBJ2-1	TRBV27	TRBD2	.	TGTGCCAGCAGTTTATCAGCAGCGGGGAGCTACAATGAGCAGTTCTTC	CASSLSAAGSYNEQFF
TRBJ2-1	TRBV7-2	TRBD2	.	TGTGCCAGCAGCTTGCGACTAGCGGACAATGAGCAGTTCTTC	CASSLRLADNEQFF
TRBJ2-7	TRBV19	.	.	TGTGCCAGTAGTCCCACCCCCCGGACTAGGGGGGAGCAGTACTTC	CASSPTPRTRGEQYF
TRBJ2-2	TRBV5-1	.	.	TGCGCCAGCATGGGGACTGCGAACACCGGGGAGCTGTTTTTT	CASMGTANTGELFF
TRBJ1-5	TRBV28	.	.	TGTGCCAGCAGTTTATCTATACAGGGCAATCAGCCCCAGCATTTT	CASSLSIQGNQPQHF
TRBJ2-7	TRBV15	.	.	TGTGCCACCAGCAGAGATAGTAGTTCCTCCTACGAGCAGTACTTC	CATSRDSSSSYEQYF
TRBJ2-2	TRBV5-4	TRBD2	.	TGTGCCAGCAGCTGGGGACTAGCGGGGGATCGGAACACCGGGGAGCTGTTTTTT	CASSWGLAGDRNTGELFF
TRBJ2-3	TRBV6-5	TRBD2	once	TGTGCCAGCAGCCGCGGGGGAACAGATACGCAGTATTTT	CASSRGGTDTQYF
TRBJ1-3	TRBV7-9	TRBD1	.	TGTGCCAGCAGCCCGCAGACAGGGATGAACACCATATATTTT	CASSPQTGMNTIYF
TRBJ1-5	TRBV2	.	.	TGTGCCAGCAGTTTAGAACTCCCTGGCAATCAGCCCCAGCATTTT	CASSLELPGNQPQHF
TRBJ2-7	TRBV27	TRBD1	.	TGTGCCAGCAGTCCCAGACAGGGATTTCCCTACGAGCAGTACTTC	CASSPRQGFPYEQYF
TRBJ1-1	TRBV19	.	.	TGTGCCAGTAGTACCGAGTTCATGAACACTGAAGCTTTCTTT	CASSTEFMNTEAFF
TRBJ1-1	TRBV30	.	few	TGTGCCTGGAGTGTGGGACAGAACACTGAAGCTTTCTTT	CAWSVGQNTEAFF
TRBJ1-2	TRBV5-1	TRBD1	.	TGCGCCAGCAGCTCAACAGGGGTTAACTATGGCTACACCTTC	CASSSTGVNYGYTF
TRBJ1-5	TRBV6-5	.	.	TGTGCCAGCAGTTACTCTCCAGTGTCTCAGCCCCAGCATTTT	CASSYSPVSQPQHF
TRBJ1-2	TRBV7-3	TRBD1	few	TGTGCCAGCAGCCCACCCCGACAGGGGGCGGTCTATGGCTACACCTTC	CASSPPRQGAVYGYTF
TRBJ1-5	TRBV6-6	TRBD1	.	TGTGCCAGCAGTCCAGGACAGGGATCGTTGAATCAGCCCCAGCATTTT	CASSPGQGSLNQPQHF